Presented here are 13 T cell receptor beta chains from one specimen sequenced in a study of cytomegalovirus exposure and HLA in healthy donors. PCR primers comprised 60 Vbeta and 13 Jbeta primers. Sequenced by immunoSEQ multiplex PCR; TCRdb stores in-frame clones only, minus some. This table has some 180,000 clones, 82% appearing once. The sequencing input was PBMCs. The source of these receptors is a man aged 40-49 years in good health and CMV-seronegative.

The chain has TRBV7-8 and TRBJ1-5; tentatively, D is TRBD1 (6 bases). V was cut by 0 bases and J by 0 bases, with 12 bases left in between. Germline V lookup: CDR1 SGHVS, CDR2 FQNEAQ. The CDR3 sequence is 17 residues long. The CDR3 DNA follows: TGTGCCAGCAGCTTAGCGGGGGCAGGTTCTAGCAATCAGCCCCAGCATTTT. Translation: CASSLAGAGSSNQPQHF.

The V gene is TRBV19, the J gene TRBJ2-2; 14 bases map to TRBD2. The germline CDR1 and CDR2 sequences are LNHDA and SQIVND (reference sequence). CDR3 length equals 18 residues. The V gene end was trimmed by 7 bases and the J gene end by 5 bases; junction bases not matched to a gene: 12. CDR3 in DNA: TGTGCCAGTACCCCCCCAAGACTAGCGGGAGGGCGAACCGGGGAGCTGTTTTTT. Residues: CASTPPRLAGGRTGELFF.

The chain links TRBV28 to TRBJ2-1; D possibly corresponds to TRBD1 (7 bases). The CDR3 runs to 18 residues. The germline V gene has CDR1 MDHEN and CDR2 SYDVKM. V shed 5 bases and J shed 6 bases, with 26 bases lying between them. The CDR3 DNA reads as TGTGCCAGCAGTCTCCCCCTTTTCTTGGAGGGGGCGCCCAATGAGCAGTTCTTC. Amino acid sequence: CASSLPLFLEGAPNEQFF. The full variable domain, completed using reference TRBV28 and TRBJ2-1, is DVKVTQSSRYLVKRTGEKVFLECVQDMDHENMFWYRQDPGLGLRLIYFSYDVKMKEKGDIPEGYSVSREKKERFSLILESASTNQTSMYLCASSLPLFLEGAPNEQFFGPGTRLTVL.

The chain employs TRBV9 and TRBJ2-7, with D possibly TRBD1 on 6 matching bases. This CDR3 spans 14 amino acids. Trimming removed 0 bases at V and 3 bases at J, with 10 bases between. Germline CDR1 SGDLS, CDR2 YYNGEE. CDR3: CASSVDRAGYEQYF. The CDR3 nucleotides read TGTGCCAGCAGCGTAGACAGGGCTGGCTACGAGCAGTACTTC.

The CDR3 reads CAWRRQGAGTGELFF. Written as DNA, the CDR3 is TGTGCCTGGAGAAGACAGGGGGCTGGCACCGGGGAGCTGTTTTTT. The V call is TRBV30, the J call TRBJ2-2; the match to TRBD1 covers 10 bases. With V trimmed by 3 bases and J by 4 bases, 5 bases remained unmatched. This CDR3 is 15 amino acids long. In germline, CDR1 is GTSNPN, CDR2 SVGIG (reference sequence).

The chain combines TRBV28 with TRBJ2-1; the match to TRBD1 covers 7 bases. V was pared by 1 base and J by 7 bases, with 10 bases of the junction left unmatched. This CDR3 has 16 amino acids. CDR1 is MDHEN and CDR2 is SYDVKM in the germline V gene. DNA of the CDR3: TGTGCCAGCAGTTTATTTAAGGCACAGGGGCGAAATGAGCAGTTCTTC. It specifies CASSLFKAQGRNEQFF.

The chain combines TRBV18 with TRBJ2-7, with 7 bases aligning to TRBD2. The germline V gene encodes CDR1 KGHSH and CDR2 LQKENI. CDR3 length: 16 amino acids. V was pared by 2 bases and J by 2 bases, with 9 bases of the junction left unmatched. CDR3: CASSPSAASGPYEQYF. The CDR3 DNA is TGTGCCAGCTCACCATCTGCGGCTAGCGGACCCTACGAGCAGTACTTC.

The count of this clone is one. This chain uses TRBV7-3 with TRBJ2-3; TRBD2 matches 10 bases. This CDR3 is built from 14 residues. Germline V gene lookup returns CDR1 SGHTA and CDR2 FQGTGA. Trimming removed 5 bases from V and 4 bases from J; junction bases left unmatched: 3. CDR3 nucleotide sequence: TGTGCCAGCAGCAGCGGGGGGGCCCCAGATACGCAGTATTTT. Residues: CASSSGGAPDTQYF. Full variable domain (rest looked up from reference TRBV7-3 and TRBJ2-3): GAGVSQTPSNKVTEKGKYVELRCDPISGHTALYWYRQSLGQGPEFLIYFQGTGAADDSGLPNDRFFAVRPEGSVSTLKIQRTERGDSAVYLCASSSGGAPDTQYFGPGTRLTVL.

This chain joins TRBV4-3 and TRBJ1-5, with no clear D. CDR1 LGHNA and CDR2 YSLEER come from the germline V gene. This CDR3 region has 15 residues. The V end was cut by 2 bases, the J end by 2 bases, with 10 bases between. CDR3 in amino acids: CASSQSGLGNQPQHF. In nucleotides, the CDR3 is TGCGCCAGCAGCCAATCGGGGTTAGGCAATCAGCCCCAGCATTTT.

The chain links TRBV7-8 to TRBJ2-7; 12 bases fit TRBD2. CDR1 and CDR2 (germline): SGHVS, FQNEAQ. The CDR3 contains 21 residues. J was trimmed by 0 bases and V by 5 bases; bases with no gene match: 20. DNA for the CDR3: TGTGCCAGCAGCCCCGGGGGCCGGGGTGGACTAGCGGGACGAATCTCCTACGAGCAGTACTTC. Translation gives CASSPGGRGGLAGRISYEQYF.

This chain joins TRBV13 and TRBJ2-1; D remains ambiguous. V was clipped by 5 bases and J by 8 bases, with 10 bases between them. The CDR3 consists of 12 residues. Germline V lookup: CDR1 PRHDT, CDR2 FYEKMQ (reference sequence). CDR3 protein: CASSPLFDEQFF. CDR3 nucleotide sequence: TGTGCCAGCAGCCCCCTTTTCGATGAGCAGTTCTTC.

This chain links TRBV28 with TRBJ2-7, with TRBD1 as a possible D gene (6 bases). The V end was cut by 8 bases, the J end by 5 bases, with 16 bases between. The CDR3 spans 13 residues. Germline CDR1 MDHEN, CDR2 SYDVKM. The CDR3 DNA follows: TGTGCCAGCTGGAGGCAGGGGCGGAACGAGCAGTACTTC. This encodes CASWRQGRNEQYF. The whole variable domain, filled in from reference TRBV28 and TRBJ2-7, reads DVKVTQSSRYLVKRTGEKVFLECVQDMDHENMFWYRQDPGLGLRLIYFSYDVKMKEKGDIPEGYSVSREKKERFSLILESASTNQTSMYLCASWRQGRNEQYFGPGTRLTVT.

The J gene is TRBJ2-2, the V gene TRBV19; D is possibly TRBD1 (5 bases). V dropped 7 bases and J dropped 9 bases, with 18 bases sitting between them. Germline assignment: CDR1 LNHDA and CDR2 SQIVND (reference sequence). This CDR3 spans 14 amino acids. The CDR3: CASTPTVSPRELFF. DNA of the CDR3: TGTGCCAGTACTCCGACAGTATCCCCGAGGGAGCTGTTTTTT.